One and the same sample provided the 15 T cell receptor beta chains below, sequenced in a study of T cell clonality in common variable immunodeficiency. The table came from immunoSEQ multiplex PCR; TCRdb's copy has only in-frame clones and leaves some out. This sample carries tens of thousands of clones and no singletons, and about 12% goes to the top ten. The material sequenced was peripheral blood mononuclear cells. The receptor set was obtained from a person aged 18 to 75 in good health.

This clone was seen ten or more times. The read ends 3 residues before the CDR3 terminus; that terminus is restored from the germline J gene. This chain joins TRBV15 and TRBJ2-5, with 8 bases fitting TRBD2. This CDR3 comprises 16 residues. V shed 0 bases, J shed 5 bases, and the junction held 8 bases outside the gene matches. CDR1 and CDR2 from the germline V gene are LNHNV and YYDKDF (reference sequence). The DNA read from the CDR3 is TGTGCCACCAGCAGAGATTCGAGTCGGGGGGGGGAGACC. Amino acids: CATSRDSSRGGET. The CDR3 as a whole reads CATSRDSSRGGETQYF.

At least ten counts were recorded for this clone. The read finishes 3 residues shy of the CDR3 end, and the germline J gene is used to complete it. The rearrangement links TRBV30 to TRBJ1-4; TRBD1 is a possible D gene (6 bases). Between the trimmed V and J ends, which lost 5 bases and 3 bases, there was a span of 13 bases. Germline V CDR1 and CDR2: GTSNPN, SVGIG (reference sequence). The CDR3 is 14 amino acids. CDR3 bases read: TGTGCCTGGGTAAAACAGGGTCCTAATGAAAAA. This translates into CAWVKQGPNEK. The CDR3, in full, reads CAWVKQGPNEKLFF. Full variable domain (outside the CDR3, taken from reference TRBV30 and TRBJ1-4): SQTIHQWPATLVQPVGSPLSLECTVEGTSNPNLYWYRQAAGRGLQLLFYSVGIGQISSEVPQNLSASRPQDRQFILSSKKLLLSDSGFYLCAWVKQGPNEKLFFGSGTQLSVL.

This clone appeared many times. The missing CDR3 end, 3 residues past where the read stops, is filled in from the germline J gene. V usage is TRBV20-1 and J usage is TRBJ2-7; D gene ambiguous. The germline CDR1 and CDR2 sequences are DFQATT and SNEGSKA (reference sequence). The CDR3 runs 15 residues. V gave up 6 bases and J gave up 6 bases, with 24 bases separating them. The CDR3 protein is CSATIPTDVPSEQYF. The sequenced part of the CDR3 DNA is TGCAGTGCCACGATTCCTACAGACGTCCCTTCCGAG.

This clone occurred many times. The sequence runs out 3 residues before the end of the CDR3; the remainder is reconstructed from the germline J gene. The chain uses TRBV7-3 and TRBJ2-6; 9 positions agree with TRBD1. Looked up from germline, CDR1 is SGHTA and CDR2 is FQGTGA. CDR3 length equals 17 residues. The V and J ends lost 2 bases and 2 bases, in that order; junction bases with no gene match: 4. Incomplete CDR3 DNA: TGTGCCAGCAGCTTAGGGTACAGGGGGCCTGGGGCCAACGTC. This sequence encodes CASSLGYRGPGANV. In full, the CDR3 is CASSLGYRGPGANVLTF. Full variable domain (remainder filled in from reference TRBV7-3 and TRBJ2-6): GAGVSQTPSNKVTEKGKYVELRCDPISGHTALYWYRQSLGQGPEFLIYFQGTGAADDSGLPNDRFFAVRPEGSVSTLKIQRTERGDSAVYLCASSLGYRGPGANVLTFGAGSRLTVL.

There are a few counts of this clone. It is likely a read error: a sequence one base away is far more abundant. The CDR3 end is not reached by the read, which stops 3 residues before it; the germline J gene fills it in. The V and J genes are TRBV6-2 or TRBV6-3 and TRBJ2-3, with D possibly being TRBD2 (6 bases). Trimming stripped 5 bases from V and 4 bases from J, with 13 bases between. The CDR3 sequence is 14 residues long. Germline V gene sequence: CDR1 MNHEY, CDR2 SVGEGT. The CDR3: CASSAEGEADTQYF. The covered CDR3 bases are TGTGCCAGCAGTGCCGAAGGGGAGGCAGATACG.

Note on this clone: Coverage ceases 3 residues before the CDR3 finishes, and the germline J gene fills in the end. This chain joins TRBV2 and TRBJ1-6; D is possibly TRBD1 (6 bases). Germline-derived CDR1 and CDR2 are SNHLY and FYNNEI. CDR3 length: 17 residues. The ends were cut back, 4 bases at V and 1 base at J, with 14 bases in the middle. The CDR3 spells CASSGGHPGSYNSPLHF. The CDR3 DNA, read in part, is TGTGCCAGCAGTGGGGGGCACCCAGGGTCCTATAATTCACCC.

There are many counts of this clone. The sequence runs out 3 residues before the end of the CDR3; the remainder is reconstructed from the germline J gene. The rearrangement uses TRBV18 and TRBJ2-4, with 9 bases lining up with TRBD1. J was trimmed by 1 base and V by 8 bases; bases with no gene match: 15. The CDR3 has 18 residues. The germline CDR1 and CDR2 sequences are KGHSH and LQKENI. The sequenced CDR3 bases are TGTGCCAGCACAACCGGGACAGGGACCGTTTTGGCCAAAAACATT. This sequence encodes CASTTGTGTVLAKNI. The full CDR3 is CASTTGTGTVLAKNIQYF.

There are many counts of this clone. The CDR3 end falls 3 residues outside the read, so it is completed with the germline J gene. The J gene is TRBJ2-7, the V gene TRBV28, with 9 bases identical to TRBD1. The CDR3 length is 15 residues. Germline CDR1 and CDR2: MDHEN and SYDVKM. V gave up 6 bases and J gave up 4 bases; unmatched junction bases: 10. The sequenced part of the CDR3 DNA is TGTGCCAGCAGCAATTTGGGGACAGGGACGTACGAG. Translated: CASSNLGTGTYE. The full CDR3 is CASSNLGTGTYEQYF.

With respect to this clone: From the germline J gene comes the end of the CDR3, since the read stops 3 residues before it. V and J are TRBV2 and TRBJ1-5; D not certain. CDR1 and CDR2 from the germline V gene are SNHLY and FYNNEI. CDR3 length: 15 amino acids. V was cut by 4 bases and J by 0 bases, with 10 bases left in between. CDR3 sequence reads: CASSVGIYSNQPQHF. CDR3 bases read: TGTGCCAGCAGTGTGGGCATTTATAGCAATCAGCCC.

In its sample, this clone was seen many times. The read comes to an end 3 residues before the CDR3 does, leaving the germline J gene to fill in the end. This sequence joins TRBV20-1 and TRBJ2-6; 8 positions match TRBD2. Losses at the gene ends were 6 bases for V and 0 bases for J; bases not matched to a gene: 13. CDR1 and CDR2 from the germline V gene are DFQATT and SNEGSKA (reference sequence). CDR3 length: 18 amino acids. The CDR3 loop reads CSASQGGGRHSGANVLTF. The sequenced CDR3 bases are TGCAGTGCCTCCCAGGGCGGGGGGCGACACTCTGGGGCCAACGTC.

At least ten counts were recorded for this clone. The read halts 3 residues ahead of the CDR3 end, with the missing end drawn from the germline J gene. The chain employs TRBV12-3 or TRBV12-4 and TRBJ2-5; TRBD2 might be the D (5 bases). There are 12 residues in the CDR3. Trimming removed 3 bases from V and 5 bases from J, with 7 bases in between. The part of the CDR3 DNA that was read is TGTGCCAGCAGTTTTCCGGGGGAGACC. Translation gives CASSFPGET. The whole CDR3 sequence reads CASSFPGETQYF.

This clone was seen many times. The read finishes 3 residues shy of the CDR3 end, and the germline J gene is used to complete it. The chain has TRBV7-3 and TRBJ2-3, with 11 bases that match TRBD2. Germline trimming cut 5 bases from V and 4 bases from J; bases unmatched to any gene: 5. This CDR3 is 15 amino acids long. CDR1 and CDR2 from the germline V gene are SGHTA and FQGTGA. This CDR3 is CASSQTSGDADTQYF. Partial CDR3 DNA: TGTGCCAGCAGCCAGACTAGCGGGGACGCAGATACG.

Ten or more counts support this clone. The CDR3 extends 3 residues past the end of the read, so its final part is completed from the germline J gene. The J gene is TRBJ2-6, the V gene TRBV18; D is perhaps TRBD1 (5 bases). Trimming removed 5 bases from V and 2 bases from J, with 13 bases in between. This CDR3 has 16 residues. The germline V gene encodes CDR1 KGHSH and CDR2 LQKENI. CDR3 protein: CASSSQQAPGANVLTF. The DNA read from the CDR3 is TGTGCCAGCTCATCACAACAGGCGCCTGGGGCCAACGTC.

This clone showed up just a few times. The read comes to an end 3 residues before the CDR3 does, leaving the germline J gene to fill in the end. The chain links TRBV7-2 to TRBJ2-7, with 8 positions matching TRBD1. This CDR3 comprises 18 residues. Germline V gene sequence: CDR1 SGHTA, CDR2 FQGNSA. V was clipped by 0 bases and J by 2 bases; unmatched bases: 12. The CDR3 DNA, read in part, is TGTGCCAGCAGCTTAGCGTTCTCGGCAGGGGGCAATCCCTACGAG. This encodes CASSLAFSAGGNPYE. The full-length CDR3 reads as CASSLAFSAGGNPYEQYF.

This clone was picked up many times. The read ends 3 residues early relative to the CDR3; the germline J gene fills the gap. The gene calls are TRBV7-6 and TRBJ2-7; D may be TRBD1 (5 bases). CDR1 and CDR2 (germline): SGHVS, FNYEAQ. The CDR3 spans 14 residues. Trimming removed 3 bases from V and 2 bases from J, with 11 bases in between. The part of the CDR3 DNA that was read is TGTGCCAGCAGCTTGGAAGGGGTAGCCTACGAG. This gives the protein CASSLEGVAYE. The CDR3 in full is CASSLEGVAYEQYF.